This TCR beta chain was recorded in a study of identifying expanded T cells in peripheral blood. Study results and caveats: Across healthy donors, higher total template counts meant significantly greater approximately 2-week count variance. Over approximately two and four weeks, about 15 and 19 clones changed, versus approximately 1.2 between replicates.

TCRdb keeps only in-frame clones here, not all; method: immunoSEQ multiplex PCR. The repertoire includes approximately 100,000 clones, about 89% of them detected once, and around 17% sits in the top ten. In its sample, this clone was seen once. The target antigen is unknown. No infections or other immune events were documented during collection. Deletions cut 5 bases from V and 3 bases from J, with 9 bases between. This CDR3 comprises 13 residues. Germline values: CDR1 SGHTA, CDR2 FQGNSA. This TCR derives from a person between 18 and 75 years old in good health. The source material was blood. This chain uses TRBV7-2 with TRBJ2-3; D may be TRBD2 (5 bases). The DNA of the CDR3 is TGTGCCAGCAGCCAGCGGATGACAGATACGCAGTATTTT. Protein: CASSQRMTDTQYF.